The 10 T cell receptor beta chains below all came from one sample that was sequenced in a study of identical twins. MiXCR, run by TCRdb on the 5' RACE reads, gives a single entry per CDR3 protein. The data contain hundreds of thousands of distinct CDR3 sequences, 8.6% of them singletons. The same data also went into a second study, on yellow fever vaccine responses in identical twins.

The sequenced sample consisted of PBMCs. The receptors derive from a woman aged 18-29 years in good health.

In its sample, this clonotype was seen many times. The chain recombines TRBV7-2 with TRBJ2-7, with D possibly TRBD2 on 6 matching bases. The germline V gene encodes CDR1 SGHTA and CDR2 FQGNSA. Trimming stripped 5 bases from V and 2 bases from J, with 7 bases between. The CDR3 covers 12 residues. The CDR3 nucleotides are TGTGCCAGCAGCGGGGGGACCTACGAGCAGTACTTC. The encoded protein is CASSGGTYEQYF. The whole variable domain, remainder taken from reference TRBV7-2 and TRBJ2-7, is GAGVSQSPSNKVTEKGKDVELRCDPISGHTALYWYRQSLGQGLEFLIYFQGNSAPDKSGLPSDRFSAERTGGSVSTLTIQRTQQEDSAVYLCASSGGTYEQYFGPGTRLTVT.

This clonotype turned up a few times. The chain has TRBV4-2 and TRBJ2-1; 12 bases are a match to TRBD2. V lost 0 bases to trimming and J lost 5 bases; unmatched junction nucleotides: 5. CDR3 length: 17 residues. Germline CDR1 is LGHNA and CDR2 is YNFKEQ. The CDR3 region is CASSQDPSSGGDNEQFF. The CDR3 region has the DNA TGTGCCAGCAGCCAAGATCCCTCTAGCGGGGGGGACAATGAGCAGTTCTTC.

The chain joins TRBV28 to TRBJ2-1, with D possibly TRBD2 on 6 matching bases. From germline, CDR1 is MDHEN and CDR2 SYDVKM. CDR3 length: 18 residues. V dropped 2 bases and J dropped 6 bases, with 23 bases sitting between them. The CDR3 protein is CASSLMSGLLAGFNEQFF. For the CDR3, the DNA is TGTGCCAGCAGTTTAATGTCGGGACTCCTGGCGGGATTCAATGAGCAGTTCTTC.

In this sample, this clonotype turned up many times. This sequence joins TRBV6-6 and TRBJ1-1; the D is unclear. The CDR3 covers 12 residues. Germline V lookup: CDR1 MNHNY, CDR2 SVGAGI (reference sequence). Trimming pared 2 bases from V and 1 base from J, leaving 2 bases between. The CDR3 bases are TGTGCCAGCAGTTACAGGAACACTGAAGCTTTCTTT. Its translation is CASSYRNTEAFF.

The chain is built from TRBV4-1 and TRBJ2-7; weak D call: TRBD2 (7 bases). V was cut by 1 base and J by 6 bases, with 16 bases left in between. This CDR3 has 15 residues. Germline V lookup: CDR1 MGHRA, CDR2 YSYEKL. The CDR3 reads CASSQGTAGRSEQYF. The CDR3 DNA is TGCGCCAGCAGCCAAGGGACAGCGGGACGATCCGAGCAGTACTTC.

This clonotype was detected only a few times. CDR3 in DNA: TGCAGCGTCGCGTACTTGCAGGGGCAGGCCAATGAGCAGTTCTTC. Protein sequence: CSVAYLQGQANEQFF. This rearrangement joins TRBV29-1 to TRBJ2-1, with D perhaps TRBD1 (6 bases). The CDR3 has 15 amino acids. V was pared by 6 bases and J by 6 bases, with 21 bases between. The germline V gene has CDR1 SQVTM and CDR2 ANQGSEA.

This clonotype was seen only a few times. The CDR3 DNA is TGTGCCAGCGGAGGACAGGGGGGATCCTACGAGCAGTACTTC. It yields the protein CASGGQGGSYEQYF. The chain uses TRBV18 and TRBJ2-7; 10 positions match TRBD1. Germline V lookup: CDR1 KGHSH, CDR2 LQKENI. The CDR3 is made up of 14 amino acids. Trimming removed 8 bases from V and 1 base from J; junction bases left unmatched: 5.

This clonotype was seen repeatedly, ten times or more. Here the CDR3 reads CASSLDRYTDTQYF. CDR3 nucleotide sequence: TGTGCCAGCAGCTTAGACAGATACACAGATACGCAGTATTTT. The rearrangement uses TRBV7-9 and TRBJ2-3; D is undetermined. The length of the CDR3 is 14 residues. Trimming removed 1 base at V and 2 bases at J, with 7 bases between. Germline lookup yields CDR1 SEHNR and CDR2 FQNEAQ (reference sequence).

The table lists this clonotype with a few counts. The chain joins TRBV29-1 to TRBJ2-7; TRBD2 matches 15 bases. In germline, CDR1 is SQVTM, CDR2 ANQGSEA. Trimming cost V 4 bases and J 6 bases; bases outside gene matches: 4. The CDR3 is 14 amino acids. CDR3 region: CSVGTSGRALEQYF. CDR3 nucleotide sequence: TGCAGCGTTGGGACTAGCGGGAGGGCCCTCGAGCAGTACTTC.

In this sample, this clonotype turned up many times. The genes are TRBV12-3 or TRBV12-4 and TRBJ2-7; D gene unclear. The CDR3 spans 14 residues. V lost 6 bases, J lost 5 bases, and 17 bases lay in between. The CDR3 DNA is TGTGCCAGCAGCATGGACGCCCGCTGGGACGAGCAGTACTTC. Amino acid sequence: CASSMDARWDEQYF.